The T cell receptor (beta chain) under discussion was sequenced for a study of blood T cell repertoires in COVID-19. Study-wide background: Material from acute and convalescent COVID-19 was sourced from the United States, Italy and Spain. The analysed material was cDNA or gDNA that came from T cells, B-cell-depleted T cells, or PBMCs.

CDR1 and CDR2 from the germline V gene are SGHRS and YFSETQ. V gave up 3 bases and J gave up 8 bases, with 14 bases separating them. The CDR3 has 14 amino acids. Methods used by the authors: It was from reference gene primer amplification that nucleated cell counts were estimated. The method was immunoSEQ multiplex PCR; TCRdb's version includes in-frame clones alone and lacks a portion of them. V, J and clone size are those of that table, while D and trimming were read from the DNA. The data show fewer than 200,000 clones, about 87% seen once. V usage is TRBV5-1 and J usage is TRBJ1-4; TRBD1 might be the D (5 bases). This TCR was sampled from an older woman who had recovered from COVID-19. The sample taken for sequencing was peripheral blood. This CDR3 reads CASSSTGVSEKLFF. DNA for the CDR3: TGCGCCAGCAGCTCGACGGGGGTTAGCGAAAAACTGTTTTTT.